This is a list of T cell receptor beta chains from one sample in a study of cytomegalovirus exposure and HLA in healthy donors. Assay: immunoSEQ multiplex PCR; the TCRdb copy retains only in-frame clones and omits some. Altogether more than 120,000 clones are present, approximately 78% being singletons, with the ten largest covering around 6.6%. Sequencing used PBMCs. The receptors here all came from a woman in her forties in good health and CMV-seropositive. Both conserved end residues are part of each CDR3.

TRBV5-3	13	TRBJ1-2	CARSLPGNYGYTF
TRBV11-2	15	TRBJ1-2	CASSSGIGSNYGYTF
TRBV9	18	TRBJ2-2	CASSVGKWGQGASGELFF
TRBV29-1	11	TRBJ2-3	CSGTDTDTQYF
TRBV4-2	13	TRBJ2-7	CASSQTGGYEQYF
TRBV5-1	15	TRBJ2-3	CASSLGPPSTDTQYF
TRBV2	14	TRBJ2-7	CASSEVTTSDEQYF
TRBV4-1	14	TRBJ1-5	CASSQADRNKPQHF
TRBV4-2	15	TRBJ1-1	CASSQEAQKNTEAFF
TRBV6-1	11	TRBJ2-3	CASRDWDTQYF
TRBV6-5	15	TRBJ2-3	CASRRLAGGSDTQYF
TRBV29-1	14	TRBJ1-2	CSVEGGGTSLGYTF
TRBV7-2	15	TRBJ2-1	CASSLVGGVDNEQFF
TRBV19	15	TRBJ2-2	CASSIMGRNTGELFF
TRBV6-5	14	TRBJ1-3	CASAEGGAGNTIYF
TRBV5-4	16	TRBJ2-2	CASSPASGRSTGELFF
TRBV15	13	TRBJ2-7	CATSGNGGDEQYF
TRBV7-2	17	TRBJ2-3	CASSLVGGGLARGWWNF
TRBV11-3	13	TRBJ2-3	CASSLERRGSQYF
TRBV5-4	14	TRBJ2-5	CASSLAQVQETQYF
TRBV6-1	13	TRBJ2-7	CASSGNLVGEQYF
TRBV6-5	16	TRBJ1-5	CASSYATNRVGQPQHF
TRBV28	15	TRBJ2-1	CASSLYGGGYNEQFF
TRBV29-1	13	TRBJ1-6	CSGRTGKNSPLHF
TRBV15	14	TRBJ2-3	CATTPAPRSDTQYF
TRBV7-2	16	TRBJ2-3	CASSLAGGPDTDTQYF
TRBV5-6	15	TRBJ2-7	CASSFGAGNAYEQYF
TRBV7-2	13	TRBJ2-1	CASSGQGYNEQFF
TRBV19	16	TRBJ1-4	CASSMRMGQGLEKLFF
TRBV27	15	TRBJ2-1	CASRDLLAGEDEQFF
TRBV7-8	16	TRBJ2-5	CASSLGATQGSETQYF
TRBV7-8	15	TRBJ2-3	CASRTSGRAPDTQYF
TRBV7-8	14	TRBJ2-5	CASSLREVGETQYF
TRBV7-6	14	TRBJ2-7	CASSLKAMGREQYF
TRBV9	12	TRBJ1-1	CASSVGGGEAFF
TRBV5-1	16	TRBJ2-3	CASSLKIQGGPDTQYF
TRBV5-1	16	TRBJ2-1	CASSLYPPGLNNEQFF
TRBV28	13	TRBJ2-7	CALRSGQTYEQYF
TRBV27	18	TRBJ2-7	CASSFLGGVSGASYEQYF
TRBV19	18	TRBJ2-6	CASSSRQALLSGANVLTF
TRBV9	14	TRBJ2-7	CASSAFGTSREQYF
TRBV27	13	TRBJ2-3	CACRLAGTDTQYF
TRBV7-9	15	TRBJ1-5	CASSFGTADNQPQHF
TRBV4-1	14	TRBJ1-2	CASSQEGGDYGYTF
TRBV6-5	13	TRBJ2-1	CASSSTGFNEQFF
TRBV2	14	TRBJ2-2	CASRKLQGAGELFF
TRBV5-4	15	TRBJ2-7	CASSLVASGSYEQYF
TRBV5-1	14	TRBJ2-3	CASSLAGSADTQYF
TRBV5-4	14	TRBJ1-1	CASSYEGASLRAFF
TRBV7-6	16	TRBJ2-7	CASSLGRGTGSNEQYF
TRBV4-2	16	TRBJ2-5	CASSQNAGTVVETQYF
TRBV30	14	TRBJ1-2	CAWSNRGVAYGYTF
TRBV10-3	13	TRBJ1-2	CAIRSLGQSGYTF
TRBV11-3	15	TRBJ2-3	CASSLLAGVGDTQYF
TRBV6-1	14	-	CASIQDRGGYEQYF
TRBV4-2	18	TRBJ2-1	CASSPRPASGRPDNEQFF
TRBV5-1	15	TRBJ1-1	CASSLEVTWSTEAFF
TRBV11-3	19	TRBJ2-7	CASSTTNLGTSGISYEQYF